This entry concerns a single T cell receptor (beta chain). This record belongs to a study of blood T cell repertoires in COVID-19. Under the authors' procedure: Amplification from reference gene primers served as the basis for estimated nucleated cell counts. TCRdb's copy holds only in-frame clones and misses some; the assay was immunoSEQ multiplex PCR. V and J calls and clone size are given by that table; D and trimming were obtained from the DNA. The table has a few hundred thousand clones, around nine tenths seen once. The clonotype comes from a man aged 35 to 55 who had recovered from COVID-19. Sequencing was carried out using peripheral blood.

CDR3 amino acids: CASSSLGSDHQPQHF. CDR3 nucleotides: TGTGCCAGCAGCTCCCTAGGATCAGACCATCAGCCCCAGCATTTT. The rearrangement uses TRBV5-5 and TRBJ1-5; D unclear. The CDR3 totals 15 residues. CDR1 SGHKS and CDR2 YYEKEE come from the germline V gene (reference sequence). V lost 3 bases to trimming and J lost 5 bases, with 15 bases between them.